This T cell receptor (beta chain) was recovered during a study of blood T cell repertoires in COVID-19. Across the study: From T cells, B-cell-depleted T cells, or PBMCs came the material, which was cDNA or gDNA.

The CDR3 consists of 15 residues. Germline V gene lookup returns CDR1 MNHEY and CDR2 SMNVEV (reference sequence). Trimming shortened V by 4 bases and J by 6 bases, and 13 bases separated the two germline ends. Per the original methods: Nucleated cell number was recorded as an estimate derived from reference gene primer amplification. TCRdb keeps only in-frame clones here, not all; method: immunoSEQ multiplex PCR. D and trimming come from the DNA, and the V and J calls and clone size come from that table. The sample lists around 100,000 clones, approximately 84% occurring once. The sample comprised peripheral blood. The clonotype comes from a man in his forties with active or convalescent COVID-19. The chain recombines TRBV27 with TRBJ1-6; a weak D match, TRBD1 (6 bases). In nucleotides, the CDR3 is TGTGCCAGCAGTTCCCTACAGGGTTTTAATTCACCCCTCCACTTT. The encoded protein is CASSSLQGFNSPLHF.